The subject of this entry is one T cell receptor (beta chain). This sample is drawn from a study of blood T cell repertoires in COVID-19. Recovered participants had two consecutive negative NP/OP PCR tests, healthcare professional clearance, or symptom resolution. The V and J ends lost 2 bases and 0 bases respectively, with 5 bases between them. The CDR3 covers 15 residues. From germline, CDR1 is LGHDT and CDR2 YNNKEL (reference sequence). Method: immunoSEQ multiplex PCR; TCRdb's copy keeps in-frame clones and lacks some. Here the sample spans 130,000 to 150,000 clones, roughly 80% being singletons. This chain links TRBV3-1 (or the pseudogene TRBV3-2) with TRBJ1-6, with no clear D. Sample: PBMCs or T cells enriched from blood (not recorded which). The TCR comes from a man between 50 and 59 years old who had recovered from COVID-19. CDR3 region: CASSQHCSYNSPLHF. CDR3 DNA sequence: TGTGCCAGCAGCCAACATTGCTCCTATAATTCACCCCTCCACTTT.